The rows below give T cell receptor beta chains drawn from one sample of a study of blood T cell repertoires in COVID-19. Method: immunoSEQ multiplex PCR; TCRdb's copy keeps in-frame clones and lacks some. This table has more than 450,000 clones, approximately 86% appearing once. Sequenced input: PBMCs or T cells enriched from blood (not recorded which). All receptors derive from a young woman who had recovered from COVID-19. CDR3s include the opening cysteine and the closing phenylalanine or tryptophan. D genes are given only for firm matches. Rows may omit the clone size; those that give it use once, few, many or a size class.

J gene,V gene,D gene,clone size,CDR3 protein,CDR3 DNA
TRBJ2-1,TRBV5-4,NA,NA,CASSRGNEQFF,TGTGCCAGCAGCCGGGGAAATGAGCAGTTCTTC
TRBJ1-2,TRBV9,TRBD1,NA,CASSVGPTGGNYGYTF,TGTGCCAGCAGCGTAGGCCCGACAGGGGGAAACTATGGCTACACCTTC
TRBJ2-7,TRBV7-9,NA,NA,CASSPYREGYYEQYF,TGTGCCAGCAGCCCGTACAGGGAGGGTTACTACGAGCAGTACTTC
TRBJ2-7,TRBV30,NA,NA,CAWSRGPRTGLLSYEQYF,TGTGCCTGGAGTAGGGGACCCCGAACGGGACTCCTCTCCTACGAGCAGTACTTC
TRBJ1-3,TRBV30,NA,once,CAWNRTRLAGNTIYF,TGTGCCTGGAATAGGACACGATTGGCTGGAAACACCATATATTTT
TRBJ2-2,TRBV24-1,TRBD1,NA,CATSGTGATLNTGELFF,TGTGCCACCAGCGGGACAGGGGCTACTCTGAACACCGGGGAGCTGTTTTTT
TRBJ1-2,TRBV5-1,NA,NA,CASSLVSRAGDYGYTF,TGCGCCAGCAGCTTGGTCAGCAGGGCTGGCGACTATGGCTACACCTTC
TRBJ1-2,TRBV27,NA,once,CASTTHSRGRYGYTF,TGTGCCAGCACCACCCACTCCAGGGGCCGCTATGGCTACACCTTC
TRBJ2-3,TRBV5-1,TRBD2,NA,CASRTSGGTDTQYF,TGCGCCAGCAGGACTAGCGGGGGCACAGATACGCAGTATTTT
TRBJ2-1,TRBV6-1,NA,NA,CASSERGEQFF,TGTGCCAGCAGTGAAAGGGGTGAGCAGTTCTTC
TRBJ2-1,TRBV6-5,NA,NA,CASSVDLSSYNEQFF,TGTGCCAGCTCTGTAGACTTGAGCTCCTACAATGAGCAGTTCTTC
TRBJ1-6,TRBV3-1/TRBV3-2,NA,NA,CASSQNGESSPLHF,TGTGCCAGCAGCCAAAACGGGGAGAGCTCACCCCTCCACTTT
TRBJ1-6,TRBV7-9,TRBD1,NA,CASSMTGDDSPLHF,TGTGCCAGCAGCATGACAGGGGATGATTCACCCCTCCACTTT
TRBJ2-7,TRBV7-2,TRBD1,NA,CASSPFDRGPLYEQYF,TGTGCCAGCAGCCCCTTCGACAGGGGACCCCTTTACGAGCAGTACTTC
TRBJ1-2,TRBV6-5,TRBD1,NA,CASIPDREGSGGYTF,TGTGCCAGCATTCCGGACAGGGAAGGTTCGGGTGGCTACACCTTC
TRBJ1-1,TRBV30,NA,NA,CAWSVRGARAFF,TGTGCCTGGAGTGTACGGGGGGCGAGGGCTTTCTTT
TRBJ1-3,TRBV6-5,NA,NA,CASSYSLYQGNTIYF,TGTGCCAGCAGTTACTCGTTGTACCAGGGAAACACCATATATTTT
TRBJ1-1,TRBV11-2,NA,NA,CASSFKLDSNTEAFF,TGTGCCAGCAGCTTCAAGCTCGATTCGAACACTGAAGCTTTCTTT
TRBJ1-2,TRBV7-8,TRBD1,NA,CASSWTGYHYGYTF,TGTGCCAGCAGCTGGACAGGTTACCACTATGGCTACACCTTC
TRBJ2-5,TRBV3-1/TRBV3-2,NA,NA,CASSQDIQQETQYF,TGTGCCAGCAGCCAAGATATCCAGCAAGAGACCCAGTACTTC
TRBJ1-6,TRBV9,TRBD1,NA,CASSAQGQPNSPLHF,TGTGCCAGCAGCGCCCAGGGACAGCCCAATTCACCCCTCCACTTT
TRBJ1-1,TRBV9,NA,NA,CASSSSRGQNTEAFF,TGTGCCAGCAGCTCGTCAAGGGGACAGAACACTGAAGCTTTCTTT
TRBJ2-5,TRBV5-1,NA,NA,CASSPGAEETQYF,TGCGCCAGCAGCCCTGGGGCGGAAGAGACCCAGTACTTC
TRBJ2-7,TRBV9,TRBD1,NA,CASSVASGQGAVGYEQYF,TGTGCCAGCAGCGTGGCCTCGGGACAGGGGGCAGTAGGGTACGAGCAGTACTTC
TRBJ1-5,TRBV2,NA,NA,CASTGTREIDQPQHF,TGTGCCAGCACTGGGACAAGGGAAATCGATCAGCCCCAGCATTTT
TRBJ2-5,TRBV11-3,NA,NA,CASSLRQGGTETQYF,TGTGCCAGCAGCCTGCGCCAGGGGGGAACAGAGACCCAGTACTTC
TRBJ2-3,TRBV27,TRBD1,NA,CASSLDRGTTDTQYF,TGTGCCAGCAGTCTGGACAGGGGTACGACAGATACGCAGTATTTT
TRBJ2-1,TRBV2,TRBD1,few,CASHGTGNNEQFF,TGTGCCAGCCATGGGACAGGTAACAATGAGCAGTTCTTC
TRBJ2-5,TRBV24-1,TRBD1,NA,CATSDPSGGGETQYF,TGTGCCACCAGTGATCCCTCAGGGGGCGGCGAGACCCAGTACTTC
TRBJ1-5,TRBV7-2,TRBD1,NA,CASSLAMDQGGDQPQHF,TGTGCCAGCAGCTTAGCGATGGATCAGGGGGGCGATCAGCCCCAGCATTTT
TRBJ2-2,TRBV11-2,NA,NA,CASSYNLANTGELFF,TGTGCCAGCAGCTATAACCTAGCGAACACCGGGGAGCTGTTTTTT
TRBJ1-5,TRBV5-1,NA,once,CASSLVVRQYSNQPQHF,TGCGCCAGCAGCTTGGTTGTAAGACAGTATAGCAATCAGCCCCAGCATTTT
TRBJ1-2,TRBV2,TRBD1,NA,CASSDMQGVGYTF,TGTGCCAGCAGTGACATGCAGGGGGTAGGCTACACCTTC
TRBJ2-1,TRBV5-4,TRBD1,NA,CASSLPTGDREQFF,TGTGCCAGCAGCCTACCGACAGGGGATCGGGAGCAGTTCTTC
TRBJ1-1,TRBV19,TRBD1,NA,CASRSRGDTAEAFF,TGTGCCAGTAGGTCCAGGGGGGATACCGCTGAAGCTTTCTTT
TRBJ2-3,TRBV19,NA,NA,CASSIPRGKADTQYF,TGTGCCAGTAGTATTCCCCGGGGGAAAGCCGATACGCAGTATTTT
TRBJ1-1,TRBV30,NA,few,CAWSPRQETAFF,TGTGCCTGGAGCCCCCGACAGGAGACAGCTTTCTTT
TRBJ2-1,TRBV7-2,TRBD2,NA,CASSLGLARSYNEQFF,TGTGCCAGCAGCTTGGGACTAGCACGTTCCTACAATGAGCAGTTCTTC
TRBJ1-6,TRBV2,NA,NA,CASSRDTGRSYNSPLHF,TGTGCCAGCAGTAGGGATACAGGGAGATCCTATAATTCACCCCTCCACTTT
TRBJ2-5,TRBV12-5,NA,NA,CASGPGGDQETQYF,TGTGCTAGTGGTCCGGGTGGAGATCAAGAGACCCAGTACTTC
TRBJ1-2,TRBV6-5,TRBD1,NA,CASSYRRQGVGYTF,TGTGCCAGCAGTTACCGGAGACAGGGCGTTGGCTACACCTTC
TRBJ1-4,TRBV2,NA,NA,CASSESGGINEKLFF,TGTGCCAGCAGTGAATCTGGGGGGATTAATGAAAAACTGTTTTTT
TRBJ2-3,TRBV10-3,NA,NA,CAISEQPSGEWRTDTQYF,TGTGCCATCAGTGAACAACCGTCAGGGGAGTGGAGAACAGATACGCAGTATTTT
TRBJ2-6,TRBV24-1,TRBD1,NA,CATSDRETGVGANVLTF,TGTGCCACCAGTGATCGGGAAACAGGGGTTGGGGCCAACGTTCTGACTTTC
TRBJ1-5,TRBV18,NA,once,CASSGTPGSNQPQHF,TGTGCCAGCTCTGGGACTCCTGGAAGCAATCAGCCCCAGCATTTT